The TCR beta chain under discussion was sequenced for a study of T cell changes during pregnancy in multiple sclerosis. The CDR3 is 16 residues long. Germline CDR1 reads SGHVS; CDR2 reads FQNEAQ. The ends lost 1 base at V and 7 bases at J; junction bases unmatched: 9. The data were produced by immunoSEQ multiplex PCR, yet TCRdb's version contains in-frame clones alone and is incomplete. The table shows some 80,000 clones, with about 95% occurring only once. The chain combines TRBV7-8 with TRBJ1-5; 8 bases line up with TRBD1. The source material was peripheral blood, sampled in the second trimester of pregnancy. The receptor was derived from a female donor with multiple sclerosis, enrolled in a pregnancy study. The CDR3 loop reads CASSLEPRGRGQPQHF. In DNA, the CDR3 is TGTGCCAGCAGCTTAGAACCCAGGGGGCGGGGACAGCCCCAGCATTTT.